The source of this T cell receptor beta chain is a study of vaccination and CD4 T cells after COVID-19 (dated 2022 in TCRdb). General notes on the study: Six males and four females were included in the convalescent cohort, with two Hispanic individuals, seven Caucasians, two Asians and one multiracial person represented. Each participant got two doses of either the Pfizer-BioNTech BNT162b2 vaccine (n=8) or the Moderna mRNA-1273 vaccine (n=2). Post-COVID blood samples were collected from convalescent patients a median of around 100 days after diagnosis, with a range of about 35 to 180 days. The time from the second vaccine dose to post-vaccine blood sampling had a median of 72 days and ranged from about 12 to 250 days. The cultures were stimulated with overlapping spike peptide pools from SARS-CoV-2 and from the common cold coronaviruses HCoV-NL63, HCoV-OC43 and HCoV-229E. As controls, cultures received a CEFX viral epitope pool (the positive control), an HIV-1 Nef peptide pool (the negative control), or no peptide at all. In under twelve COVID-19 convalescent patients and a handful of infection-naive healthy vaccine recipients, researchers compared the spike-specific CD4+ TCR repertoire from before mRNA vaccination with the repertoire from after. In an earlier paper using these donors, memory CD4+ T cell crossreactivity between SARS-CoV-2 and common cold coronavirus spike proteins was assessed at the TCR clonotype level. General conclusions and limits of the study: Relatively few convalescent patients were included in the study, and early timepoints after natural infection were not analyzed. Of the vaccine-specific clones in convalescent patients, 304 of 307, or nearly all, reacted only to SARS-CoV-2 spike and did not cross-react with common cold coronaviruses. Among convalescent patients, a median about 86% of the SARS-CoV-2-reactive clones seen after vaccination appeared only after vaccination, which suggests priming specific to the vaccine. Although the median number of SARS-CoV-2-reactive clonotypes went up from more than 20 after infection to 35 to 40 after vaccination, the increase was not significant.

The treatment or condition label of this sample denotes: roughly 10-day PBMC culture with coronavirus spike peptide pools or control peptides (ViraFEST assay). CD4+ T cells from unexposed donors were collected before the COVID-19 pandemic (2011-2018). To expand antigen-specific T cells with peptide pools and then pick out the expanded clonotypes through TCR sequencing, the study relied on the ViraFEST assay. Each well held 1.5 million to 2.5 million PBMCs cultured with 10 ug/ml peptide pools in IMDM containing roughly 4.7% human AB serum and 9.5 to 10 IU/ml IL-2. Half of the culture medium was replaced with fresh IL-2-containing medium on days 3 and 7. CD4+ T cells were isolated after roughly 9 days of culture through negative selection using the EasySep CD4+ T cell isolation kit. Unexposed donor CD4+ T cells were tested for reactivity to SARS-CoV-2 S and N and four common cold coronavirus spike pools, as cell number allowed. Ficoll-Paque Plus gradient centrifugation was used to isolate PBMCs from whole blood, and the isolated PBMCs were then either used fresh or cryopreserved at -140C. Each culture condition was generally run in triplicate wells. The leukapheresis product used for the unexposed donors was purchased from a commercial source.

From a lookup of the germline V gene, CDR1 and CDR2 are MNHEY and SVGAGI. Its CDR3 holds 15 amino acids, cysteine through phenylalanine. CDR3 DNA is the only sequence kept; it has 45 bases, read in frame from the first base. V was cut back by 3 bases and J by 5 bases, leaving a gap of 14 bases between them. Library preparation used PCR. DNA from cultured CD4+ T cells was subjected to TCR sequencing with the Oncomine TCR Beta short-read assay at the Johns Hopkins FTIC core. The QIAamp micro DNA kit was used to extract genomic DNA from the cultured CD4+ T cells. Oncomine TCR Beta libraries from cultured CD4+ T cells were pooled with unique dual indexes and sequenced on an Illumina iSeq 100. Per the authors' processing: Non-productive sequences were filtered out, and CDR3s that did not start with C, did not end with F or W, or were shorter than 7 amino acids were discarded. The MANAFEST web application was used to identify antigen-specific clonotypes by comparing peptide-stimulated wells against reference wells and other culture wells. For a clone to be called positive, the clone needed an FDR below 0.05, an odds ratio above 5, and a productive frequency above 0.1% in at least two of three replicate wells. Cross-reactive clonotypes were defined as significantly expanded in both SARS-CoV-2 spike wells and at least one common cold coronavirus spike condition. Similarity between CDR3 sequences was evaluated in R version 3.6.1 using Levenshtein distances (stringdist) and unrooted phylogenetic trees (ape). TCRdb itself trimmed the public reads at Q25 with fastp, ran MiXCR and retained productive beta chains. Each entry merges the rows of one CDR3 protein and shows their most common DNA and genes. TCRdb assigned the V and J calls; the authors' analysis was not used. In this sample the table shows approximately 7,900 distinct CDR3 sequences, approximately 40% of which occur a single time. The ten largest clonotypes hold about 17% of the sample.

Remarks on this clonotype: What antigen it recognizes has not been identified. No much larger clonotype is one base removed from it; base qualities were not supplied.

This TCR was recovered from a human donor in good health. The chain uses TRBV6-5 and TRBJ2-1; TRBD2 is possibly the D segment (5 matching bases). The sample taken for sequencing was CD4+ T cells from blood, cultured in vitro. The DNA sequence is TGTGCCAGCAGTTATCTCGGGATGGGGAACAATGAGCAGTTCTTC. It translates to CASSYLGMGNNEQFF.